This T cell receptor beta chain was identified in a study of identifying expanded T cells in peripheral blood. Study-level results: About 1.2 clones differed between technical replicates, versus around 16 and 19 over time. Roughly two-week clone count variance significantly increased as total template count grew.

With regard to this clone: What it binds is not known.

Germline V lookup: CDR1 MDHEN, CDR2 SYDVKM. This CDR3 spans 15 amino acids. J was trimmed by 1 base and V by 4 bases; bases with no gene match: 6. The assay was immunoSEQ multiplex PCR, and TCRdb's table has in-frame clones only and misses some. Found here are nearly 60,000 clones, more than 70% of them singletons; the top ten hold around 3.5%. The chain couples TRBV28 to TRBJ1-1; 7 bases agree with TRBD1. Specimen: blood. The TCR comes from a person between 18 and 75 years old in good health. The CDR3 sequence: CASSYPGQRNTEAFF. The CDR3 region has the DNA TGTGCCAGCAGTTATCCGGGACAGAGGAACACTGAAGCTTTCTTT.